The T cell receptor (beta chain) described here comes from a study of T cell repertoires in cytomegalovirus infection. About the study: It can be stated that public TCR beta signatures indicated CMV infection as well as a matching HLA type.

Whole-study findings and limits: The ex vivo response showed dominance by HLA-C-restricted CMV-specific TCR beta clonotypes.

This clonotype has only a few counts. Antigen: not known. TCRdb reanalysed the reads using MiXCR and keeps one entry per CDR3 protein. The sample consists of some 680,000 distinct CDR3 sequences, roughly a third of them appearing once. Germline-derived CDR1 and CDR2 are KGHSH and LQKENI. Trimming stripped 4 bases from V and 5 bases from J, with 9 bases between. The CDR3 contains 13 residues. Sequencing input: PBMCs. The sequence was collected from a human donor in good health (CMV status not recorded). Some clones in this sample may be carry-over from other donors' samples. V usage is TRBV18 and J usage is TRBJ2-1, with D tentatively TRBD2 (6 bases). The CDR3 DNA reads TGTGCCAGCTCACAGGGACTGAACAATGAGCAGTTCTTC. Translating it yields CASSQGLNNEQFF.